Listed below are T cell receptor beta chains from one sample, sequenced in a study of cytomegalovirus exposure and HLA in healthy donors. Clones were read by immunoSEQ multiplex PCR, and TCRdb kept only the in-frame ones, dropping some. This table has 150,000 to 190,000 clones, approximately 85% appearing once. The specimen sequenced was PBMCs. The receptors were sampled from a woman younger than 30 in good health and CMV-seronegative. The CDR3 runs from the conserved cysteine through the conserved F or W. D genes are given only for firm matches. Expanded clones get a size class; other rows say once, few or many, or leave the size out.

abundance: NA
j_gene: TRBJ2-7
d_gene: TRBD1
v_gene: TRBV5-1
len: 15
CDR3aa: CASTRRGQGGGEQYF
CDR3nt: TGCGCCAGCACCCGGAGGGGACAGGGGGGAGGCGAGCAGTACTTC

abundance: once
j_gene: TRBJ2-7
d_gene: TRBD2
v_gene: TRBV9
len: 15
CDR3aa: CASSVSSGGIDEQYF
CDR3nt: TGTGCCAGCAGCGTTTCTAGCGGGGGAATAGACGAGCAGTACTTC

abundance: NA
j_gene: TRBJ2-5
d_gene: NA
v_gene: TRBV28
len: 11
CDR3aa: CATGSRETQYF
CDR3nt: TGTGCCACCGGGTCCCGAGAGACCCAGTACTTC

abundance: NA
j_gene: TRBJ2-6
d_gene: NA
v_gene: TRBV28
len: 15
CDR3aa: CASSLESSGANVLTF
CDR3nt: TGTGCCAGCAGCCTCGAGAGCTCTGGGGCCAACGTCCTGACTTTC

abundance: few
j_gene: TRBJ2-4
d_gene: NA
v_gene: TRBV7-8
len: 19
CDR3aa: CASSLSLLLARGAKNIQYF
CDR3nt: TGTGCCAGCAGCTTAAGTTTACTCTTGGCCAGGGGAGCCAAAAACATTCAGTACTTC

abundance: few
j_gene: TRBJ2-7
d_gene: TRBD2
v_gene: TRBV5-5
len: 14
CDR3aa: CASSSQRDSYEQYF
CDR3nt: TGTGCCAGCAGCTCACAGCGGGACTCCTACGAGCAGTACTTC

abundance: NA
j_gene: TRBJ2-7
d_gene: TRBD1
v_gene: TRBV5-1
len: 18
CDR3aa: CASSPVPRIGTGDDEQYF
CDR3nt: TGCGCCAGCAGCCCCGTGCCCCGCATCGGGACAGGGGATGACGAGCAGTACTTC

abundance: NA
j_gene: TRBJ2-2
d_gene: TRBD1
v_gene: TRBV7-8
len: 16
CDR3aa: CASSLGQGGVAGELFF
CDR3nt: TGTGCCAGCAGCCTCGGACAGGGAGGAGTCGCCGGGGAGCTGTTTTTT

abundance: NA
j_gene: TRBJ1-4
d_gene: TRBD1
v_gene: TRBV5-1
len: 14
CDR3aa: CASSPRTGDEKLFF
CDR3nt: TGCGCCAGCAGCCCAAGGACAGGGGACGAAAAACTGTTTTTT

abundance: NA
j_gene: TRBJ2-7
d_gene: NA
v_gene: TRBV27
len: 15
CDR3aa: CASSSQGPSSYEQYF
CDR3nt: TGTGCCAGCAGTTCCCAGGGCCCCTCTTCTTACGAGCAGTACTTC

abundance: NA
j_gene: TRBJ2-7
d_gene: NA
v_gene: TRBV11-2
len: 19
CDR3aa: CASSLDTPTLTGRSYEQYF
CDR3nt: TGTGCCAGCAGCTTAGACACCCCCACTTTGACAGGGAGGTCGTACGAGCAGTACTTC

abundance: NA
j_gene: TRBJ2-7
d_gene: NA
v_gene: TRBV30
len: 12
CDR3aa: CAWTRSAYEQYF
CDR3nt: TGTGCCTGGACCCGCAGTGCCTACGAGCAGTACTTC

abundance: few
j_gene: TRBJ2-5
d_gene: TRBD2
v_gene: TRBV7-2
len: 16
CDR3aa: CASSNRVLAGLETQYF
CDR3nt: TGTGCCAGCAGTAACAGGGTGCTAGCGGGACTAGAGACCCAGTACTTC

abundance: NA
j_gene: TRBJ2-1
d_gene: TRBD1
v_gene: TRBV11-2
len: 17
CDR3aa: CASANPRRGQGYNEQFF
CDR3nt: TGTGCCAGCGCCAATCCCCGTCGAGGACAGGGCTACAATGAGCAGTTCTTC

abundance: few
j_gene: TRBJ1-2
d_gene: NA
v_gene: TRBV29-1
len: 15
CDR3aa: CSVEQPPRPDYGYTF
CDR3nt: TGCAGCGTTGAACAACCGCCGCGGCCCGACTATGGCTACACCTTC

abundance: few
j_gene: TRBJ1-1
d_gene: TRBD1
v_gene: TRBV28
len: 14
CDR3aa: CASLDRGGGTEAFF
CDR3nt: TGTGCCAGCTTAGACAGGGGAGGGGGCACTGAAGCTTTCTTT

abundance: NA
j_gene: TRBJ2-7
d_gene: NA
v_gene: TRBV10-3
len: 13
CDR3aa: CATLHPTGYEQYF
CDR3nt: TGTGCCACCCTACACCCGACAGGCTACGAGCAGTACTTC

abundance: NA
j_gene: TRBJ2-7
d_gene: TRBD1
v_gene: TRBV4-3
len: 14
CDR3aa: CASSHGQGTYEQYF
CDR3nt: TGCGCCAGCAGCCATGGACAGGGGACCTACGAGCAGTACTTC

abundance: NA
j_gene: TRBJ2-7
d_gene: NA
v_gene: TRBV9
len: 15
CDR3aa: CASSPPLGNPYEQYF
CDR3nt: TGTGCCAGCAGCCCACCCCTCGGGAACCCTTACGAGCAGTACTTC

abundance: NA
j_gene: TRBJ2-7
d_gene: TRBD2
v_gene: TRBV2
len: 14
CDR3aa: CASRLLGGGNEQYF
CDR3nt: TGTGCCAGCAGACTCCTGGGGGGGGGAAACGAGCAGTACTTC

abundance: NA
j_gene: TRBJ1-2
d_gene: TRBD1
v_gene: TRBV7-9
len: 15
CDR3aa: CASSINRGENYGYTF
CDR3nt: TGTGCCAGCAGCATCAACAGGGGAGAGAACTATGGCTACACCTTC

abundance: NA
j_gene: TRBJ1-5
d_gene: NA
v_gene: TRBV6-1
len: 14
CDR3aa: CASSEDTNNQPQHF
CDR3nt: TGTGCCAGCAGTGAGGACACCAACAATCAGCCCCAGCATTTT

abundance: NA
j_gene: TRBJ2-7
d_gene: NA
v_gene: TRBV10-3
len: 13
CDR3aa: CAISGQDSYEQYF
CDR3nt: TGTGCCATCAGTGGCCAGGACTCCTACGAGCAGTACTTC

abundance: NA
j_gene: TRBJ2-7
d_gene: TRBD1
v_gene: TRBV7-2
len: 15
CDR3aa: CASSREGAHSYEQYF
CDR3nt: TGTGCCAGCAGCCGCGAGGGGGCGCATTCCTACGAGCAGTACTTC

abundance: NA
j_gene: TRBJ2-7
d_gene: NA
v_gene: TRBV20-1
len: 11
CDR3aa: CSAIYISEQYF
CDR3nt: TGCAGTGCTATCTATATATCGGAGCAGTACTTC

abundance: NA
j_gene: TRBJ1-4
d_gene: TRBD1
v_gene: TRBV5-1
len: 20
CDR3aa: CASSFYPVQDRGATNEKLFF
CDR3nt: TGCGCCAGCAGCTTTTACCCTGTCCAGGACAGGGGCGCAACTAATGAAAAACTGTTTTTT

abundance: NA
j_gene: TRBJ2-7
d_gene: NA
v_gene: TRBV6-1
len: 15
CDR3aa: CASSLKRAPSYEQYF
CDR3nt: TGTGCCAGCAGCCTCAAGCGGGCCCCCTCCTACGAGCAGTACTTC

abundance: once
j_gene: TRBJ1-1
d_gene: TRBD1
v_gene: TRBV28
len: 15
CDR3aa: CASSFPPGGYTEAFF
CDR3nt: TGTGCCAGCAGTTTCCCCCCAGGGGGCTACACTGAAGCTTTCTTT

abundance: once
j_gene: TRBJ2-3
d_gene: TRBD2
v_gene: TRBV5-8
len: 17
CDR3aa: CASSLVVLREGTDTQYF
CDR3nt: TGTGCCAGCAGCTTGGTGGTCCTTCGGGAGGGCACAGATACGCAGTATTTT

abundance: NA
j_gene: TRBJ1-2
d_gene: TRBD1
v_gene: TRBV7-3
len: 14
CDR3aa: CASSPGTANYGYTF
CDR3nt: TGTGCCAGCAGCCCCGGGACAGCTAACTATGGCTACACCTTC

abundance: NA
j_gene: TRBJ2-1
d_gene: TRBD1
v_gene: TRBV5-1
len: 16
CDR3aa: CASSANPTGQGNEQFF
CDR3nt: TGCGCCAGCAGCGCCAACCCTACTGGACAGGGGAATGAGCAGTTCTTC

abundance: NA
j_gene: TRBJ2-3
d_gene: NA
v_gene: TRBV18
len: 16
CDR3aa: CASSPPTGTSTDTQYF
CDR3nt: TGTGCCAGCTCACCCCCCACAGGGACCAGCACAGATACGCAGTATTTT

abundance: NA
j_gene: TRBJ2-7
d_gene: TRBD1
v_gene: TRBV15
len: 14
CDR3aa: CATSMRTGEYEQYF
CDR3nt: TGTGCCACCAGCATGCGGACAGGGGAATACGAGCAGTACTTC

abundance: NA
j_gene: TRBJ1-2
d_gene: TRBD1
v_gene: TRBV28
len: 14
CDR3aa: CASDRGGTNYGYTF
CDR3nt: TGTGCCAGTGACAGGGGAGGGACTAACTATGGCTACACCTTC

abundance: few
j_gene: TRBJ2-3
d_gene: NA
v_gene: TRBV14
len: 14
CDR3aa: CASSQDLFTDTQYF
CDR3nt: TGTGCCAGCAGCCAAGACTTGTTCACAGATACGCAGTATTTT

abundance: NA
j_gene: TRBJ2-1
d_gene: TRBD1
v_gene: TRBV14
len: 16
CDR3aa: CASSQTGTGNRNEQFF
CDR3nt: TGTGCCAGCAGCCAAACCGGGACAGGGAACCGCAATGAGCAGTTCTTC

abundance: NA
j_gene: TRBJ2-7
d_gene: TRBD2
v_gene: TRBV7-2
len: 17
CDR3aa: CASSHPRGSGITYEQYF
CDR3nt: TGTGCCAGCAGCCACCCTCGGGGTAGCGGGATAACCTACGAGCAGTACTTC

abundance: NA
j_gene: TRBJ2-1
d_gene: NA
v_gene: TRBV2
len: 14
CDR3aa: CASRSDEVNNEQFF
CDR3nt: TGTGCCAGCCGATCTGACGAGGTCAACAATGAGCAGTTCTTC

abundance: NA
j_gene: TRBJ1-2
d_gene: TRBD1
v_gene: TRBV10-1
len: 14
CDR3aa: CASSLDRKNYGYTF
CDR3nt: TGCGCCAGCAGCTTGGACAGGAAGAACTATGGCTACACCTTC

abundance: NA
j_gene: TRBJ1-5
d_gene: NA
v_gene: TRBV19
len: 15
CDR3aa: CASRDGGGGNQPQHF
CDR3nt: TGTGCCAGCCGAGATGGGGGGGGCGGCAATCAGCCCCAGCATTTT

abundance: NA
j_gene: TRBJ2-1
d_gene: NA
v_gene: TRBV7-6
len: 13
CDR3aa: CASSLGLHNEQFF
CDR3nt: TGTGCCAGCAGCCTGGGACTTCACAATGAGCAGTTCTTC

abundance: NA
j_gene: TRBJ1-2
d_gene: TRBD1
v_gene: TRBV11-1
len: 14
CDR3aa: CASSFSDRDYGYTF
CDR3nt: TGTGCCAGCAGCTTTTCTGACAGGGACTATGGCTACACCTTC

abundance: NA
j_gene: TRBJ2-1
d_gene: NA
v_gene: TRBV19
len: 11
CDR3aa: CATRVYNEQFF
CDR3nt: TGTGCCACTCGGGTTTACAATGAGCAGTTCTTC

abundance: NA
j_gene: TRBJ2-1
d_gene: TRBD2
v_gene: TRBV9
len: 15
CDR3aa: CASSPRLAGASEQFF
CDR3nt: TGTGCCAGCAGCCCGAGACTAGCGGGAGCGTCCGAGCAGTTCTTC

abundance: NA
j_gene: TRBJ2-7
d_gene: TRBD2
v_gene: TRBV5-1
len: 13
CDR3aa: CASREAGANEQYF
CDR3nt: TGCGCCAGCAGGGAAGCGGGGGCTAACGAGCAGTACTTC

abundance: NA
j_gene: TRBJ2-5
d_gene: NA
v_gene: TRBV7-2
len: 14
CDR3aa: CASSLANRVETQYF
CDR3nt: TGTGCCAGCAGCTTAGCGAACAGGGTAGAGACCCAGTACTTC

abundance: NA
j_gene: TRBJ2-1
d_gene: TRBD2
v_gene: TRBV4-3
len: 16
CDR3aa: CASSQSPGLAGGQQFF
CDR3nt: TGCGCCAGCAGCCAGTCCCCGGGACTAGCGGGGGGTCAGCAGTTCTTC

abundance: NA
j_gene: TRBJ1-2
d_gene: TRBD1
v_gene: TRBV19
len: 14
CDR3aa: CASSTRTGGYGYTF
CDR3nt: TGTGCCAGTAGTACCCGGACAGGCGGCTATGGCTACACCTTC

abundance: NA
j_gene: TRBJ2-1
d_gene: NA
v_gene: TRBV28
len: 15
CDR3aa: CASSLYWGGPNEQFF
CDR3nt: TGTGCCAGCAGTTTATATTGGGGAGGACCCAATGAGCAGTTCTTC

abundance: NA
j_gene: TRBJ2-7
d_gene: TRBD2
v_gene: TRBV7-2
len: 14
CDR3aa: CASSPTSGSYEQYF
CDR3nt: TGTGCCAGCTCCCCTACTAGCGGCTCCTACGAGCAGTACTTC

abundance: NA
j_gene: TRBJ2-5
d_gene: TRBD1
v_gene: TRBV11-2
len: 15
CDR3aa: CASSHAGQGTETQYF
CDR3nt: TGTGCCAGCAGCCACGCGGGACAGGGGACGGAGACCCAGTACTTC

abundance: NA
j_gene: TRBJ2-7
d_gene: NA
v_gene: TRBV7-9
len: 12
CDR3aa: CASSLDLSEQYF
CDR3nt: TGTGCCAGCAGCTTAGACTTATCCGAGCAGTACTTC

abundance: NA
j_gene: TRBJ1-2
d_gene: TRBD1
v_gene: TRBV6-5
len: 14
CDR3aa: CASSQGTGSPGYTF
CDR3nt: TGTGCCAGCAGCCAAGGGACAGGGTCCCCTGGCTACACCTTC

abundance: NA
j_gene: TRBJ2-1
d_gene: NA
v_gene: TRBV19
len: 15
CDR3aa: CASSYSGTSYNEQFF
CDR3nt: TGTGCCAGTAGTTATAGCGGTACCTCCTACAATGAGCAGTTCTTC

abundance: NA
j_gene: TRBJ1-2
d_gene: NA
v_gene: TRBV21-1
len: 15
CDR3aa: CASSLPYHGPGGYTF
CDR3nt: TGTGCCAGCAGCCTCCCTTACCACGGCCCGGGGGGCTACACCTTC

abundance: NA
j_gene: TRBJ2-3
d_gene: TRBD2
v_gene: TRBV5-4
len: 17
CDR3aa: CASSSYPGLAGADTQYF
CDR3nt: TGTGCCAGCAGCTCCTACCCGGGACTAGCGGGAGCGGATACGCAGTATTTT

abundance: NA
j_gene: TRBJ2-2
d_gene: TRBD2
v_gene: TRBV7-3
len: 17
CDR3aa: CASSLLAGGGGTGELFF
CDR3nt: TGTGCCAGCAGCTTACTAGCGGGAGGAGGTGGCACCGGGGAGCTGTTTTTT

abundance: NA
j_gene: TRBJ2-2
d_gene: TRBD1
v_gene: TRBV27
len: 18
CDR3aa: CASSRHLGTVQNTGELFF
CDR3nt: TGTGCCAGCAGTCGGCACCTCGGGACAGTACAGAACACCGGGGAGCTGTTTTTT